This TCR beta chain was obtained from a study of response to subunit inactivated influenza vaccine. TCRdb passed the RT-PCR reads through MiXCR, listing each CDR3 protein once. The repertoire includes fewer than 550,000 distinct CDR3 sequences, about 25% of them detected once, and 1.5% to 2% sits in the top ten. With 5 bases removed from V and 0 bases from J, the gap between germline ends came to 14 bases. The CDR3 is 15 amino acids. The receptor was isolated from a man aged 45 to 65 who received an inactivated influenza vaccine. The sequences come from CD4+ T cells sorted from PBMCs, collected around 5 days after vaccination. This sequence joins TRBV23-1 and TRBJ2-7, with a tentative D call TRBD1 (5 bases). TRBV23-1 is an open reading frame, and its role is uncertain. The CDR3: CASSGILTVSYEQYF. CDR3 in DNA: TGCGCCAGCAGTGGGATTCTGACAGTCTCCTACGAGCAGTACTTC.